This TCR beta chain was documented in a study of blood T cell repertoires in COVID-19. Background on the study: Researchers got acute and convalescent COVID-19 samples from the United States, Italy and Spain.

Only in-frame clones appear in the TCRdb table, and some are missing; sequencing was by immunoSEQ multiplex PCR. The sample includes about 82,000 clones, around four fifths of them seen just once. Trimming took off 6 bases at V and 1 base at J, with 13 bases between the two ends. The CDR3 covers 15 residues. Looked up from germline, CDR1 is SNHLY and CDR2 is FYNNEI. The chain combines TRBV2 with TRBJ1-5, with no clear D. Sequenced input: peripheral blood. This sequence was found in an elderly man with active or convalescent COVID-19. The CDR3 spells CASRGVGGSNQPQHF. CDR3 in DNA: TGTGCCAGCAGGGGAGTGGGAGGGAGCAATCAGCCCCAGCATTTT.